The next 4 T cell receptor beta chains were all read from a single sample in a study of OX40 agonist ivuxolimab in advanced cancers. The data were produced by immunoSEQ multiplex PCR, yet TCRdb's version contains in-frame clones alone and is incomplete. The sample lists more than 50,000 clones, around 87% occurring once. This material consisted of CD4+ or CD8+ T cells sorted from blood, taken in a trial of the OX40 agonist ivuxolimab. The receptors derive from an adult with an advanced solid tumor such as melanoma, head and neck, liver or kidney cancer.

This sequence joins TRBV9 and TRBJ2-5, with TRBD1 identical over 7 bases. There are 15 residues in the CDR3. The junction had 7 bases not matched to a gene; V was cut back by 4 bases and J by 1 base. Germline V gene sequence: CDR1 SGDLS, CDR2 YYNGEE. CDR3 coding DNA: TGTGCCAGCAGCACACCCGCAGGGGGCCAAGAGACCCAGTACTTC. Its translation is CASSTPAGGQETQYF.

This rearrangement joins TRBV7-6 to TRBJ1-2; D unresolved. Trimming removed 1 base from V and 2 bases from J, with 11 bases in between. The CDR3 contains 15 residues. In germline, CDR1 is SGHVS, CDR2 FNYEAQ. CDR3 DNA sequence: TGTGCCAGCAGCTTAGGCGGTACAGCGAACTATGGCTACACCTTC. Encoded protein: CASSLGGTANYGYTF.

The chain links TRBV11-2 to TRBJ2-1, with 10 bases fitting TRBD2. Germline CDR1 SGHAT, CDR2 FQNNGV. J gave up 5 bases and V 3 bases, and 4 bases lay outside the gene matches. The CDR3 length is 15 residues. The CDR3 here is CASSFRTSGDNEQFF. The CDR3 nucleotides are TGTGCCAGCAGCTTTAGGACTAGCGGAGACAATGAGCAGTTCTTC. The full variable domain, in which reference TRBV11-2 and TRBJ2-1 provide the parts outside the CDR3, is EAGVAQSPRYKIIEKRQSVAFWCNPISGHATLYWYQQILGQGPKLLIQFQNNGVVDDSQLPKDRFSAERLKGVDSTLKIQPAKLEDSAVYLCASSFRTSGDNEQFFGPGTRLTVL.

This sequence joins TRBV7-8 and TRBJ2-7, with 9 bases identical to TRBD2. Germline CDR1 and CDR2: SGHVS and FQNEAQ. V dropped 5 bases and J dropped 3; count of bases not matched to a gene: 8. The CDR3 sequence is 15 residues long. CDR3 nucleotide sequence: TGTGCCAGCAGCGAACGACTAGCGGTAGTCTACGAGCAGTACTTC. It yields the protein CASSERLAVVYEQYF.